The rows below give T cell receptor beta chains drawn from one sample of a study of blood T cell repertoires in COVID-19. The data were produced by immunoSEQ multiplex PCR, yet TCRdb's version contains in-frame clones alone and is incomplete. Altogether 66,000 or so clones are present, 80% being singletons, with the ten largest covering 9.7%. The source material was peripheral blood. These receptors originate from a human donor in a cohort sampled during active COVID-19. Each CDR3 is given without its conserved first and last residue. A row's size may be missing; if present it is once, few, many or a size class.

v_call clone_size cdr3_aa
TRBV10-2 NA ASSPIGADTQY
TRBV6-5 NA ASSTGGQTEAF
TRBV20-1 few SASGDRVQPQH
TRBV7-2 few ASSKATGTVSGNTIY
TRBV7-5 NA ARSLCGAGAPSYEQY
TRBV24-1 NA ATSDLARGVADTQY
TRBV7-9 few ASSINYEQY
TRBV21-1 NA ASSGAVGNTIY
TRBV28 once ASSLTDNSPLH
TRBV5-4 NA ASSSRTGDTGELF
TRBV6-5 NA ASTRGEGSEQY
TRBV28 NA ASSPGRGHGGSSSYEQY
TRBV9 NA ASSASGGDQETQY
TRBV7-7 few ASSLIGGLCSYEQY
TRBV18 NA ASKGTGEYEQY
TRBV6-2/TRBV6-3 NA ASSYSTGIGQY
TRBV6-5 NA ASRWDSTNSPLH
TRBV7-9 NA ASSSSGEGYGYT
TRBV4-3 NA ASSLTAGGADYGYT
TRBV7-2 once ASRGLAGGDNEQF
TRBV19 NA ASSSAVTGIGGYT
TRBV30 NA AWSVGSGWEETQY
TRBV27 NA ASSLRTSGRLGEQF
TRBV2 NA ASKLAGVGEQY
TRBV15 NA ATSGQDRSSYNEQF
TRBV11-2 NA ASSLDGGTENEKLF
TRBV5-1 NA ASSLGEGEQY
TRBV11-3 NA ASSLALSGGEQF
TRBV27 NA ASSFDLAGTPNEQF
TRBV24-1 NA ATSDWGASGRQRNTGELF
TRBV30 NA AWSVLKRETQY
TRBV29-1 NA SVTGQGGLNTEAF
TRBV18 once ASSGSSADTQY
TRBV28 once ASSLDRGYEQY
TRBV19 NA ASSIDLGLAEGNTQY
TRBV18 NA ASSPGLAGSYEQY
TRBV6-2/TRBV6-3 NA ASSPAGTDTQY
TRBV21-1 NA ASSKAGVIPSYEQY
TRBV7-2 NA ASSFGTETGELF
TRBV4-1 few ASSQDGPGFNEQF
TRBV7-9 once ASRPWLGSSYNSPLH
TRBV27 once ASSARTGAYGYT
TRBV6-6 once ASEGARGYT
TRBV27 once ASSLSTGGLT
TRBV14 NA ASSPRGRNNEKLF